This TCR beta chain was identified during a study of blood T cell repertoires in COVID-19. Study context: Acute and convalescent COVID-19 specimens originated in the United States, Italy and Spain. Sample material is recorded as cDNA or gDNA derived from T cells, B-cell-depleted T cells, or PBMCs.

The sample holds one count of this clone. In the original analysis: Reference gene primer amplification yielded estimated nucleated cell counts. Sequenced by immunoSEQ multiplex PCR; TCRdb stores in-frame clones only, minus some. Clone size and V and J calls were adopted from that table, with D and trimming inferred from the DNA. The sample includes 30,000 to 45,000 clones, approximately 91% of them seen just once. Deletions cut 0 bases from V and 2 bases from J, with 8 bases between. Germline assignment: CDR1 KGHSH and CDR2 LQKENI. CDR3 length: 14 amino acids. The receptor's source is a man in his sixties or seventies with active COVID-19. The V and J genes are TRBV18 and TRBJ2-7; D ambiguous. What was sequenced was peripheral blood. CDR3 loop: CASSPPNVAYEQYF. Here the CDR3 DNA reads TGTGCCAGCTCACCACCGAACGTAGCCTACGAGCAGTACTTC.